Shown below are 30 T cell receptor beta chains from a single sample sequenced in a study of neoadjuvant anti-PD-1 for oral cavity cancer. Assay: immunoSEQ multiplex PCR; the TCRdb copy retains only in-frame clones and omits some. The sample comprises around 60,000 clones, around four fifths of which are singletons, and just over 2.5% rests with the top ten. Sequencing was performed on PBMCs, taken before nivolumab (anti-PD-1) treatment. Receptors originate from a person aged 35-79 years with oral cavity squamous cell carcinoma.

V is TRBV6-1 and J is TRBJ2-2; possibly TRBD2 for D (6 bases). The V and J ends lost 2 bases and 3 bases respectively, with 10 bases between them. The CDR3 length is 15 residues. Germline V gene sequence: CDR1 MNHNS, CDR2 SASEGT. The CDR3 is CASSELWGDTGELFF. The CDR3, as DNA: TGTGCCAGCAGTGAATTATGGGGGGACACCGGGGAGCTGTTTTTT.

The chain is built from TRBV30 and TRBJ2-3; 8 bases agree with TRBD1. CDR3 length: 15 amino acids. After removal of 0 bases from V and 8 bases from J, the junction contained 10 bases not matched to a gene. Germline assignment: CDR1 GTSNPN and CDR2 SVGIG (reference sequence). The CDR3 here is CAWSVDRGPWGTQYF. In DNA, the CDR3 is TGTGCCTGGAGTGTTGACAGGGGCCCCTGGGGTACGCAGTATTTT.

The table lists this clone with a count of one. This chain connects TRBV28 to TRBJ2-7; possible D gene TRBD2, 5 bases. Trimming removed 3 bases from V and 3 bases from J, with 9 bases in between. Germline loops: CDR1 MDHEN, CDR2 SYDVKM. CDR3 size: 13 residues. The CDR3 DNA follows: TGTGCCAGCAGTTTGAGAGGGTTCTACGAGCAGTACTTC. It codes for CASSLRGFYEQYF.

The chain uses TRBV6-1 and TRBJ1-2, with D unresolved. Germline values: CDR1 MNHNS, CDR2 SASEGT. This CDR3 has 14 amino acids. V dropped 8 bases and J dropped 1 base, with 14 bases sitting between them. Here the CDR3 reads CASGFDGFNYGYTF. Written as DNA, the CDR3 is TGTGCCAGCGGATTCGACGGATTTAACTATGGCTACACCTTC.

The V gene is TRBV11-2, the J gene TRBJ2-7, with 8 bases lining up with TRBD1. CDR1 is SGHAT and CDR2 is FQNNGV in the germline V gene. V lost 4 bases to trimming and J lost 2 bases; unmatched junction nucleotides: 7. The CDR3 runs to 15 residues. The CDR3 here is CASSYAGGMAYEQYF. CDR3 sequence (DNA): TGTGCCAGCAGCTACGCAGGGGGCATGGCCTACGAGCAGTACTTC.

The rearrangement uses TRBV7-9 and TRBJ2-2; D gene ambiguous. The germline V gene encodes CDR1 SEHNR and CDR2 FQNEAQ (reference sequence). V lost 5 bases, J lost 2 bases, and 12 bases lay in between. The CDR3 is 15 amino acids. The CDR3 is CASSPSSVNTGELFF. CDR3 bases: TGTGCCAGCAGCCCAAGCAGCGTTAACACCGGGGAGCTGTTTTTT.

This clone was observed a handful of times. The chain couples TRBV29-1 to TRBJ1-2; 9 nucleotides agree with TRBD1. This CDR3 is built from 14 residues. The V segment lost 3 bases and the J segment 8 bases; nucleotides outside the gene matches: 10. Germline V gene lookup returns CDR1 SQVTM and CDR2 ANQGSEA. CDR3 amino acids: CSVDVGTGRTGYTF. The CDR3 DNA sequence: TGCAGCGTTGATGTTGGGACAGGGCGGACAGGCTACACCTTC.

The chain has TRBV28 and TRBJ2-7; unclear D gene. CDR3 size: 12 residues. Trimming removed 7 bases at V and 2 bases at J, with 9 bases between. Germline V gene data show CDR1 as MDHEN and CDR2 as SYDVKM. CDR3 DNA: TGTGCCAGCAAGGGCGTAACCTACGAGCAGTACTTC. It codes for CASKGVTYEQYF.

The chain recombines TRBV6-5 with TRBJ1-2; D may be TRBD1 (5 bases). Trimming shortened V by 0 bases and J by 4 bases, and 12 bases separated the two germline ends. The CDR3 is made up of 15 amino acids. CDR1 and CDR2 from the germline V gene are MNHEY and SVGAGI. The CDR3, as DNA: TGTGCCAGCAGTTACTCGATGGGCGACAGCTATGGCTACACCTTC. Its protein product is CASSYSMGDSYGYTF.

The chain joins TRBV2 to TRBJ1-6; 7 nucleotides agree with TRBD1. The V segment lost 6 bases and the J segment 16 bases; nucleotides outside the gene matches: 9. The CDR3 sequence is 12 residues long. Germline CDR1 SNHLY, CDR2 FYNNEI. The CDR3 DNA reads as TGTGCCAGCAGGCCAGACAGGGAGTCTCTCCACTTT. Protein: CASRPDRESLHF.

This clone was recorded only once. This chain links TRBV29-1 with TRBJ2-5; tentatively, D is TRBD1 (5 bases). The germline V gene has CDR1 SQVTM and CDR2 ANQGSEA. The CDR3 is 12 amino acids. Deletions cut 4 bases from V and 2 bases from J, with 8 bases between. The CDR3 DNA follows: TGCAGCGTTGGCGACAGACAAGAGACCCAGTACTTC. Residues: CSVGDRQETQYF.

This clone has only one observation. The J gene is TRBJ1-3, the V gene TRBV10-3; TRBD1 matches at 9 bases. This CDR3 has 13 amino acids. Germline V CDR1 and CDR2: ENHRY, SYGVKD. V shed 10 bases, J shed 8 bases, and the junction held 9 bases outside the gene matches. The CDR3 coding sequence is TGTGCCAGCGCCGGGACAGGGTTATACACCATATATTTT. It encodes CASAGTGLYTIYF.

The rearrangement links TRBV14 to TRBJ2-7; D ambiguous. This CDR3 contains 14 residues. Germline V gene lookup returns CDR1 SGHDN and CDR2 FVKESK. The ends were cut back, 0 bases at V and 9 bases at J, with 15 bases in the middle. CDR3 protein: CASSQEARTVRQYF. The CDR3 coding sequence is TGTGCCAGCAGCCAAGAAGCGAGAACGGTCCGGCAGTACTTC.

The V gene is TRBV30, the J gene TRBJ2-3; 9 bases map to TRBD1. Losses at the gene ends were 6 bases for V and 2 bases for J; bases not matched to a gene: 9. Germline V gene sequence: CDR1 GTSNPN, CDR2 SVGIG (reference sequence). The CDR3 sequence is 15 residues long. The CDR3 coding sequence is TGTGCCTGCGGCGTTGGGACAGGGTCCACAGATACGCAGTATTTT. This encodes CACGVGTGSTDTQYF.

This sequence joins TRBV20-1 and TRBJ2-7; D uncertain. Trimming removed 1 base from V and 7 bases from J, with 8 bases in between. The CDR3 extends over 11 amino acids. Germline values: CDR1 DFQATT, CDR2 SNEGSKA (reference sequence). This CDR3 is CSARVGVEQYF. In DNA form, the CDR3 reads TGCAGTGCTAGAGTGGGTGTTGAGCAGTACTTC.

The chain carries TRBV6-5 and TRBJ2-7; D remains unclear. The CDR3 is 14 amino acids. Germline CDR1 and CDR2: MNHEY and SVGAGI. V lost 6 bases, J lost 2 bases, and 14 bases lay in between. The CDR3 DNA reads TGTGCCAGCAGCCCCGGTTCGTGGGCCTACGAGCAGTACTTC. The encoded protein is CASSPGSWAYEQYF.

This clone has a handful of counts. The chain recombines TRBV25-1 with TRBJ2-1; D is possibly TRBD1 or TRBD2 (6 bases each). The CDR3 covers 16 residues. Germline-derived CDR1 and CDR2 are MGHDK and SYGVNS. V shed 7 bases and J shed 0 bases, with 16 bases lying between them. The CDR3 loop is CASTRGGHSSYNEQFF. DNA of the CDR3: TGTGCCAGCACCCGAGGGGGGCACAGCTCCTACAATGAGCAGTTCTTC.

DNA of the CDR3: TGTGCCAGCAGTTTAAACGGGCAGATCTACGAGCAGTACTTC. Encoded protein: CASSLNGQIYEQYF. The chain combines TRBV27 with TRBJ2-7, with D unclear. CDR1 and CDR2 from the germline V gene are MNHEY and SMNVEV (reference sequence). The CDR3 loop spans 14 amino acids. V was clipped by 2 bases and J by 3 bases, with 11 bases between them.

This sequence joins TRBV19 and TRBJ1-5; TRBD1 aligns across 7 bases. The J segment lost 6 bases and the V segment lost 8 bases, leaving 7 bases of the junction unmatched. The CDR3 has 13 amino acids. Germline V lookup: CDR1 LNHDA, CDR2 SQIVND (reference sequence). In DNA, the CDR3 is TGTGCCAGTTCAGACAGGGCCTTTCAGCCCCAGCATTTT. It specifies CASSDRAFQPQHF.

The rearrangement joins TRBV6-5 to TRBJ2-2, with D possibly TRBD1 on 5 matching bases. This CDR3 region has 11 residues. Germline CDR1 MNHEY, CDR2 SVGAGI. V lost 6 bases and J 8 bases, leaving 7 bases between the germline ends. CDR3 sequence: CASRRTGELFF. The CDR3 coding sequence is TGTGCCAGCAGACGGACAGGGGAGCTGTTTTTT.

The CDR3 DNA follows: TGTGCCAGCAGTGCTAGAAGGGGGGGATACAATGAGCAGTTCTTC. Its translation: CASSARRGGYNEQFF. The chain carries TRBV6-1 and TRBJ2-1; maybe TRBD2 (7 bases). This CDR3 has 15 residues. Germline V gives CDR1 MNHNS, CDR2 SASEGT. V lost 4 bases and J lost 4, with 14 bases in between.

The V gene is TRBV4-2, the J gene TRBJ2-7, with TRBD2 matching 9 bases. The CDR3 runs 16 residues. J gave up 5 bases and V 1 base, and 9 bases lay outside the gene matches. Germline V lookup: CDR1 LGHNA, CDR2 YNFKEQ. CDR3 in amino acids: CASSQVAAGGSDEQYF. The CDR3, as DNA: TGTGCCAGCAGCCAAGTTGCAGCGGGAGGATCCGACGAGCAGTACTTC.

The rearrangement uses TRBV5-1 and TRBJ2-3, with 7 positions matching TRBD2. This CDR3 region has 16 residues. With V trimmed by 1 base and J by 0 bases, 5 bases remained unmatched. CDR1 and CDR2 (germline): SGHRS, YFSETQ. CDR3 sequence (DNA): TGCGCCAGCAGCTTGTCCAGCGGGGTTAGCACAGATACGCAGTATTTT. Its protein product is CASSLSSGVSTDTQYF.

The chain couples TRBV7-2 to TRBJ1-1; D is ambiguous. Germline V gene lookup returns CDR1 SGHTA and CDR2 FQGNSA. CDR3 length: 15 residues. V was clipped by 5 bases and J by 0 bases, with 13 bases between them. The CDR3 here is CASSTRTVMNTEAFF. CDR3 DNA: TGTGCCAGCAGCACCCGGACGGTTATGAACACTGAAGCTTTCTTT.

The chain uses TRBV2 and TRBJ1-2; the D is unclear. From germline, CDR1 is SNHLY and CDR2 FYNNEI. The CDR3 has 12 amino acids. Trimming took 8 bases from V and 6 from J, leaving 13 bases between them. The chain's CDR3 is CASGGRLNGYTF. DNA for the CDR3: TGTGCCAGCGGCGGTAGGTTGAATGGCTACACCTTC.

The chain combines TRBV2 with TRBJ1-1; 9 bases are a match to TRBD1. With V trimmed by 6 bases and J by 3 bases, 8 bases remained unmatched. The V gene's germline CDR1 is SNHLY and CDR2 FYNNEI. This CDR3 is 15 amino acids long. The CDR3 DNA sequence: TGTGCCAGCAGGATTACAGGGGGCCGGGACACTGAAGCTTTCTTT. Residues: CASRITGGRDTEAFF.

This clone ranks as medium-sized. The V gene is TRBV18, the J gene TRBJ2-6; D unclear. In germline, CDR1 is KGHSH, CDR2 LQKENI. The ends were cut back, 3 bases at V and 3 bases at J, with 0 bases in the middle. This CDR3 region has 12 residues. The CDR3: CASSPGANVLTF. CDR3 sequence (DNA): TGTGCCAGCTCACCTGGGGCCAACGTCCTGACTTTC.

The chain combines TRBV4-1 with TRBJ2-1; 7 nucleotides align to TRBD2. CDR3 size: 18 residues. V shed 4 bases and J 5 bases; nucleotides not matched to a gene: 17. Germline CDR1 reads MGHRA; CDR2 reads YSYEKL. The CDR3: CASSRDVPFAGVDNEQFF. The CDR3, as DNA: TGCGCCAGCAGCCGCGATGTCCCTTTCGCGGGAGTGGACAATGAGCAGTTCTTC.

This chain connects TRBV25-1 to TRBJ2-1; 13 bases match TRBD2. CDR1 and CDR2 from the germline V gene are MGHDK and SYGVNS. J was trimmed by 1 base and V by 4 bases; bases with no gene match: 1. This CDR3 contains 16 residues. Written as DNA, the CDR3 is TGTGCCAGCAGTGCGACTAGCGGGAGGTCCTACAATGAGCAGTTCTTC. This encodes CASSATSGRSYNEQFF.

The CDR3 spells CASSSDRLAGNTIYF. As DNA, the CDR3 is TGTGCCAGCAGCTCGGACAGGTTGGCTGGAAACACCATATATTTT. The J gene is TRBJ1-3, the V gene TRBV11-2, with 7 positions matching TRBD1. With V trimmed by 4 bases and J by 2 bases, 5 bases remained unmatched. There are 15 residues in the CDR3. CDR1 is SGHAT, CDR2 FQNNGV, per germline.